The 20 T cell receptor beta chains in this list originate from one sample, sequenced in a study of CD8 T cells in Susac syndrome. RNA in amounts of about 0.45 to 1 ug was reverse transcribed with random hexamers. Each CDR3 protein gets one entry after TCRdb re-called the immunoSEQ multiplex PCR reads with MiXCR. The table records roughly 130,000 distinct CDR3 sequences, over 95% of them present only once. Sequences were obtained from CD4+ T cells from PBMCs. These receptors came from a human donor with Susac syndrome.

The chain is built from TRBV7-9 and TRBJ1-4, with TRBD1 identical over 7 bases. The CDR3 is 14 amino acids. V trimming: 5 bases; J trimming: 10 bases; junction bases outside the gene matches: 10. Germline lookup yields CDR1 SEHNR and CDR2 FQNEAQ (reference sequence). For the CDR3, the DNA is TGTGCCAGCAGCGTCGACAGGGATCGCGGAAAACTGTTTTTT. It translates to CASSVDRDRGKLFF.

The J gene is TRBJ2-4, the V gene TRBV5-4, with a possible D match to TRBD2 (5 bases). V lost 1 base and J 0 bases, leaving 8 bases between the germline ends. This CDR3 region has 15 residues. The V gene's germline CDR1 is SGHNT and CDR2 YYREEE (reference sequence). CDR3 sequence: CASSLNGIAKNIQYF. Written as DNA, the CDR3 is TGTGCCAGCAGCTTGAACGGGATAGCCAAAAACATTCAGTACTTC.

The V gene is TRBV7-3, the J gene TRBJ1-5, with a weak D call TRBD1 (6 bases). The length of the CDR3 is 13 residues. V dropped 8 bases and J dropped 4 bases, with 12 bases sitting between them. CDR1 is SGHTA, CDR2 FQGTGA, per germline. As DNA, the CDR3 is TGTGCCAGCGCGGGGGCCCCGAATCAGCCCCAGCATTTT. Residues: CASAGAPNQPQHF.

The rearrangement joins TRBV12-3 or TRBV12-4 to TRBJ1-4; D might be TRBD1 (5 bases). The CDR3 consists of 15 residues. V was shortened by 8 bases and J by 3 bases, with 16 bases between the two germline ends. The CDR3 region is CASDLGGGPNEKLFF. The CDR3, as DNA: TGTGCCAGCGACCTGGGGGGGGGACCTAATGAAAAACTGTTTTTT.

V and J are TRBV10-3 and TRBJ2-5; D possibly matches TRBD1 or TRBD2 (5 bases each). Per the germline V gene, CDR1 is ENHRY and CDR2 is SYGVKD. This CDR3 comprises 14 residues. V was shortened by 4 bases and J by 5 bases, with 14 bases between the two germline ends. The chain's CDR3 is CAISAGHGGETQYF. DNA for the CDR3: TGTGCCATCAGTGCGGGGCATGGTGGGGAGACCCAGTACTTC.

This rearrangement joins TRBV7-9 to TRBJ2-3; 12 bases fit TRBD2. After removal of 1 base from V and 3 bases from J, the junction contained 2 bases not matched to a gene. The germline gives CDR1 SEHNR, CDR2 FQNEAQ (reference sequence). The CDR3 has 16 amino acids. The CDR3 spells CASSLEGLAGTDTQYF. The CDR3 nucleotides are TGTGCCAGCAGCTTAGAAGGACTAGCGGGGACAGATACGCAGTATTTT. Looking up the rest from reference TRBV7-9 and TRBJ2-3 gives the full variable domain: DTGVSQNPRHKITKRGQNVTFRCDPISEHNRLYWYRQTLGQGPEFLTYFQNEAQLEKSRLLSDRFSAERPKGSFSTLEIQRTEQGDSAMYLCASSLEGLAGTDTQYFGPGTRLTVL.

The rearrangement uses TRBV3-1 and TRBJ2-1; 7 nucleotides line up with TRBD2. V dropped 2 bases and J dropped 9; count of bases not matched to a gene: 13. In germline, CDR1 is LGHDT, CDR2 YNNKEL (reference sequence). This CDR3 has 16 residues. The chain's CDR3 is CASSQSPPAAGVEQFF. In DNA, the CDR3 is TGTGCCAGCAGCCAATCCCCCCCAGCGGCGGGAGTTGAGCAGTTCTTC.

This clonotype was recorded once. V usage is TRBV4-1 and J usage is TRBJ2-6; tentatively, D is TRBD2 (5 bases). V lost 1 base, J lost 0 bases, and 13 bases lay in between. This CDR3 contains 18 residues. Per germline, CDR1 MGHRA and CDR2 YSYEKL. CDR3 DNA sequence: TGCGCCAGCAGCCAAGGATCCCTAGGGAGCTCTGGGGCCAACGTCCTGACTTTC. This encodes CASSQGSLGSSGANVLTF.

The chain links TRBV7-9 to TRBJ1-2, with D unresolved. V lost 1 base to trimming and J lost 7 bases, with 7 bases between them. Germline V gives CDR1 SEHNR, CDR2 FQNEAQ (reference sequence). CDR3 length: 12 residues. The CDR3 DNA is TGTGCCAGCAGCTTAGAACTCGGTGGCTACACCTTC. It encodes CASSLELGGYTF. Full variable domain (missing parts from reference TRBV7-9 and TRBJ1-2): DTGVSQNPRHKITKRGQNVTFRCDPISEHNRLYWYRQTLGQGPEFLTYFQNEAQLEKSRLLSDRFSAERPKGSFSTLEIQRTEQGDSAMYLCASSLELGGYTFGSGTRLTVV.

This sequence joins TRBV4-2 and TRBJ2-1; 15 bases fit TRBD2. The length of the CDR3 is 20 residues. The germline V gene encodes CDR1 LGHNA and CDR2 YNFKEQ. Trimming at V came to 4 bases and at J to 0 bases, leaving 10 bases not matched to a gene. CDR3 nucleotide sequence: TGTGCCAGCAGCCGGACCCAGGGACTAGCGGGAGGTCCCTCCTACAATGAGCAGTTCTTC. This translates into CASSRTQGLAGGPSYNEQFF.

Comments on this clonotype: The junction and the germline gene differ at one end; a read error may be behind it. The chain is built from TRBV7-6 and TRBJ1-5; D gene ambiguous. CDR3 length: 17 residues. Germline lookup yields CDR1 SGHVS and CDR2 FNYEAQ. CDR3 protein: CPDGLPRNDYSNQPQHF. The CDR3 DNA follows: TGCCCGGATGGTTTACCTCGAAACGACTATAGCAATCAGCCCCAGCATTTT.

This clonotype was seen just once. The gene calls are TRBV9 and TRBJ2-1; D remains unclear. The length of the CDR3 is 14 residues. Trimming stripped 0 bases from V and 7 bases from J, with 11 bases between. The germline V gene encodes CDR1 SGDLS and CDR2 YYNGEE. The CDR3: CASSVAMTTNEQFF. The CDR3 bases are TGTGCCAGCAGCGTAGCTATGACAACGAATGAGCAGTTCTTC.

The rearrangement joins TRBV12-3 or TRBV12-4 to TRBJ1-5; D not certain. V gave up 5 bases and J gave up 7 bases, with 9 bases separating them. CDR3 length: 12 amino acids. The CDR3 nucleotides read TGTGCCAGCAGTGAGGGTGGCCAGCCCCAGCATTTT. Translated, it gives CASSEGGQPQHF.

V is TRBV30 and J is TRBJ1-5, with D perhaps matching TRBD1 (6 bases). CDR1 is GTSNPN, CDR2 SVGIG, per germline (reference sequence). The CDR3 has 13 amino acids. The V end was cut by 2 bases, the J end by 6 bases, with 11 bases between. CDR3 amino acids: CAWSLGAGQPQHF. The CDR3 bases are TGTGCCTGGAGTCTGGGGGCCGGTCAGCCCCAGCATTTT.

This rearrangement joins TRBV5-4 to TRBJ2-2; no clear D. CDR1 SGHNT and CDR2 YYREEE come from the germline V gene (reference sequence). This CDR3 spans 14 amino acids. The ends were cut back, 4 bases at V and 1 base at J, with 8 bases in the middle. CDR3 sequence reads: CASSPFENTGELFF. The CDR3 DNA reads TGTGCCAGCAGCCCCTTTGAGAACACCGGGGAGCTGTTTTTT.

This clonotype was seen just once. The chain uses TRBV14 and TRBJ1-3; D is unresolved. The CDR3 is 19 residues long. The V end was cut by 0 bases, the J end by 0 bases, with 18 bases between. In germline, CDR1 is SGHDN, CDR2 FVKESK. As DNA, the CDR3 is TGTGCCAGCAGCCAAGAATCTCAGTTTGGGGAAGACTCTGGAAACACCATATATTTT. This codes for CASSQESQFGEDSGNTIYF.

The V and J genes are TRBV28 and TRBJ1-1; D may be TRBD1 (6 bases). V lost 4 bases to trimming and J lost 4 bases, with 16 bases between them. The CDR3 covers 15 residues. CDR1 and CDR2 (germline): MDHEN, SYDVKM. CDR3 nucleotides: TGTGCCAGCAGTTCCCCTGGGGGGGGCGGCACTGAAGCTTTCTTT. As protein: CASSSPGGGGTEAFF.

As DNA, the CDR3 is TGCAGTGGGGGGGTGTCAACCTACAATGAGCAGTTCTTC. Amino acids: CSGGVSTYNEQFF. V and J are TRBV20-1 and TRBJ2-1; D may be TRBD2 (6 bases). V was clipped by 7 bases and J by 2 bases, with 12 bases between them. Germline CDR1 reads DFQATT; CDR2 reads SNEGSKA (reference sequence). This CDR3 is built from 13 residues.

This chain joins TRBV29-1 and TRBJ2-5; 12 positions agree with TRBD2. The CDR3 contains 14 residues. V was pared by 8 bases and J by 5 bases, with 9 bases of the junction left unmatched. CDR1 SQVTM and CDR2 ANQGSEA come from the germline V gene. DNA for the CDR3: TGCAGCCTTACGACTAGCGGGAGCGGGGAGACCCAGTACTTC. Amino acid sequence: CSLTTSGSGETQYF. The full variable domain, in which reference TRBV29-1 and TRBJ2-5 provide the parts outside the CDR3, is SAVISQKPSRDICQRGTSLTIQCQVDSQVTMMFWYRQQPGQSLTLIATANQGSEATYESGFVIDKFPISRPNLTFSTLTVSNMSPEDSSIYLCSLTTSGSGETQYFGPGTRLLVL.

The chain combines TRBV10-3 with TRBJ2-1; D is perhaps TRBD1 or TRBD2 (6 bases each). CDR3 length: 14 amino acids. Per germline, CDR1 ENHRY and CDR2 SYGVKD. The ends were cut back, 8 bases at V and 5 bases at J, with 16 bases in the middle. The CDR3 region is CAILQGIADNEQFF. In DNA, the CDR3 is TGTGCCATCCTCCAGGGGATAGCGGACAATGAGCAGTTCTTC.